The clone carrying this TCR beta chain was observed a single time. Its antigen is as yet unknown. Sequenced by immunoSEQ multiplex PCR; TCRdb stores in-frame clones only, minus some. The sample comprises about 170,000 clones, around nine tenths of which are singletons, and roughly 1.5% rests with the top ten. V lost 1 base and J lost 5, with 2 bases in between. The CDR3 runs 12 residues. Germline assignment: CDR1 SEHNR and CDR2 FQNEAQ (reference sequence). These data belong to a study of cytomegalovirus exposure and HLA in healthy donors. The study, taken as a whole, reports: Reports described diagnosis of cytomegalovirus status by the classifier as highly specific and sensitive. According to a later analysis, TCR clusters from the first cohort tended to co-occur in the 120 or so validation repertoires. Researchers catalogued about 160 TCR beta chains as cytomegalovirus-associated. Rarity marked most TCR sequences, yet some public TCRs occurred in many donors.

The chain is built from TRBV7-9 and TRBJ2-2; D not resolved. The sample was PBMCs. The receptor comes from a woman in her 30s in good health and CMV-seronegative. CDR3 in amino acids: CASSLVTGELFF. CDR3 sequence (DNA): TGTGCCAGCAGCTTAGTAACCGGGGAGCTGTTTTTT.